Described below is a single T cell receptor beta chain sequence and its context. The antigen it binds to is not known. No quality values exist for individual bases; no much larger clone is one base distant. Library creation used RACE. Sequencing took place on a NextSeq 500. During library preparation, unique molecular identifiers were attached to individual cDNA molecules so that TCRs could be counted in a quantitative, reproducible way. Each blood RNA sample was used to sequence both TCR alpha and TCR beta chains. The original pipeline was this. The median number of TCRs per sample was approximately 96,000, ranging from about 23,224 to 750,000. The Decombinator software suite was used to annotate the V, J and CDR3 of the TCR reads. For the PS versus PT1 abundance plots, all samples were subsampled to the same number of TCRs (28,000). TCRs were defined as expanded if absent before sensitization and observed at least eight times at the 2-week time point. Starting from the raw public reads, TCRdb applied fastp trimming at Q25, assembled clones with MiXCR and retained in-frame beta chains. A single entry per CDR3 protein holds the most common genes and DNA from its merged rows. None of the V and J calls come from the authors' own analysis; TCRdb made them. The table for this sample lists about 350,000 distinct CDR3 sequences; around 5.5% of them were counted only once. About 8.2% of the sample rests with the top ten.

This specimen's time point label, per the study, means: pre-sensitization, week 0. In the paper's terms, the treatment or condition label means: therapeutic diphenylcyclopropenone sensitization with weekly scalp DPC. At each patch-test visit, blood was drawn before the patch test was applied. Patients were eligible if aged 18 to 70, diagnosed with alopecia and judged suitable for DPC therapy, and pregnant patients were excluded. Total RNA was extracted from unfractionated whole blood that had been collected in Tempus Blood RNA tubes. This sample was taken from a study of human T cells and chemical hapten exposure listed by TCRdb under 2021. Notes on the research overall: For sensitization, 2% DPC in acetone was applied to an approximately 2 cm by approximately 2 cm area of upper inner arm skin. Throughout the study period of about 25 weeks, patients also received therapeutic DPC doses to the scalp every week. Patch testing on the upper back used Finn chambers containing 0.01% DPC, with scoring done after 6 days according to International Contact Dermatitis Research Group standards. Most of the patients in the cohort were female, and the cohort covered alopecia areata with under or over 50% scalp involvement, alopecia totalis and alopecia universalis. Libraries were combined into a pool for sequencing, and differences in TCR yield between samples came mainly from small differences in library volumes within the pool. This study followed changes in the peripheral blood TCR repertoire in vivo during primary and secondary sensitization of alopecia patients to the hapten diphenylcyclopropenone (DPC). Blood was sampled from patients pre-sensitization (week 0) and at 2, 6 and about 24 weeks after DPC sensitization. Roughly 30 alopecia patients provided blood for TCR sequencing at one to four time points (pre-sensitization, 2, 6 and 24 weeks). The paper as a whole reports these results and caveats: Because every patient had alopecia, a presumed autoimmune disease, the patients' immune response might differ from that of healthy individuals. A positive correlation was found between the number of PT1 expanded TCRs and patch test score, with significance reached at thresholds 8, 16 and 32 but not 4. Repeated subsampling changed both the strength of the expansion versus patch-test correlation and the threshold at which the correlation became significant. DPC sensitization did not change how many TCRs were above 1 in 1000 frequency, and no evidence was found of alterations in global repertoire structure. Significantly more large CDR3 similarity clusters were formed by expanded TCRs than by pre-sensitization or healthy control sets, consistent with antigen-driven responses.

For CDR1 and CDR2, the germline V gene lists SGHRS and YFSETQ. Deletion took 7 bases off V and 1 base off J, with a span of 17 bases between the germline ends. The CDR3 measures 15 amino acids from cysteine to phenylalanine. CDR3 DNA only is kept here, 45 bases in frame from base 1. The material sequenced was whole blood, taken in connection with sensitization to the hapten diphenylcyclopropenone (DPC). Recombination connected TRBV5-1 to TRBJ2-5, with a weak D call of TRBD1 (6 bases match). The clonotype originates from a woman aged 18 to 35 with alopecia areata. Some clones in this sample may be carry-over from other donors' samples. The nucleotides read TGCGCCAGCGGGGAGTCAGGGGCTCCCCAAGAGACCCAGTACTTC. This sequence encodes CASGESGAPQETQYF.